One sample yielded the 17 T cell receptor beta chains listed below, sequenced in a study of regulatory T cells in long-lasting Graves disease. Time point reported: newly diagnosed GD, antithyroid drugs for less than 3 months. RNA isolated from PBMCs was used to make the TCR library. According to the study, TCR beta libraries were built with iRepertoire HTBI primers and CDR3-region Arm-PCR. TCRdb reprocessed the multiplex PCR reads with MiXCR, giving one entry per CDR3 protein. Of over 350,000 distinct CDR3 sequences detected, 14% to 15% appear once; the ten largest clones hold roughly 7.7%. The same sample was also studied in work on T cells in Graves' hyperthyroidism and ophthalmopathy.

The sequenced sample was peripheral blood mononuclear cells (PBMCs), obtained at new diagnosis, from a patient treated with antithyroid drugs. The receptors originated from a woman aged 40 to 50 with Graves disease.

The DNA for the CDR3 is TGTGCCAGCTCACCATCCGGGGGGAATGGCTACACCTTC. Translated: CASSPSGGNGYTF. The chain links TRBV18 to TRBJ1-2; D might be TRBD1 (5 bases). There are 13 residues in the CDR3. Trimming took off 2 bases at V and 6 bases at J, with 10 bases between the two ends. CDR1 and CDR2 from the germline V gene are KGHSH and LQKENI.

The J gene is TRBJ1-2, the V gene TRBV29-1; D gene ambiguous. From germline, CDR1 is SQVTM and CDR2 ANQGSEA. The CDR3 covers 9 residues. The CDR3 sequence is CSLADGYTF. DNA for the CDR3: TGCAGTCTTGCCGACGGCTACACCTTC. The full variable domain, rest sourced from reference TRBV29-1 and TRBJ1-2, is SAVISQKPSRDICQRGTSLTIQCQVDSQVTMMFWYRQQPGQSLTLIATANQGSEATYESGFVIDKFPISRPNLTFSTLTVSNMSPEDSSIYLCSLADGYTFGSGTRLTVV.

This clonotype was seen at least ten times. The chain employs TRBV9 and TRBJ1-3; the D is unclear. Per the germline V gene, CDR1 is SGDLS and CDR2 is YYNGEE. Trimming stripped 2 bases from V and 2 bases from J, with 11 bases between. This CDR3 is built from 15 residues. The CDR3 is CASSVSDGTGNTIYF. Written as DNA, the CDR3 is TGTGCCAGCAGCGTCTCGGACGGAACTGGAAACACCATATATTTT.

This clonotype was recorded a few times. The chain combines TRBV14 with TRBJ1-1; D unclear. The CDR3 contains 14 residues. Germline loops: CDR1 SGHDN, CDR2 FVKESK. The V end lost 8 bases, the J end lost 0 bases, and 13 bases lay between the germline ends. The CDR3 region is CASPPVGMNTEAFF. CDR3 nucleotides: TGTGCCAGCCCCCCCGTGGGGATGAACACTGAAGCTTTCTTT.

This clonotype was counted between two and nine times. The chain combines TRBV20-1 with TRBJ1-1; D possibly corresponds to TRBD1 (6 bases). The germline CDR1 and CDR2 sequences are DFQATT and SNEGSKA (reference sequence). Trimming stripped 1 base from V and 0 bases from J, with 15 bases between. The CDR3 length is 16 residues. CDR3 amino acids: CSARALMTGLNTEAFF. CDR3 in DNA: TGCAGTGCTAGAGCTTTGATGACAGGATTGAACACTGAAGCTTTCTTT.

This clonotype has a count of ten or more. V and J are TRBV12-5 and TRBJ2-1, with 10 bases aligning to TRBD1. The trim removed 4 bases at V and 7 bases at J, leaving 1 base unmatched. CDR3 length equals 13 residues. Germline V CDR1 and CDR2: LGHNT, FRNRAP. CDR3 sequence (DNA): TGTGCTAGTGGTTCGGGACAGGGGAATGAGCAGTTCTTC. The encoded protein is CASGSGQGNEQFF.

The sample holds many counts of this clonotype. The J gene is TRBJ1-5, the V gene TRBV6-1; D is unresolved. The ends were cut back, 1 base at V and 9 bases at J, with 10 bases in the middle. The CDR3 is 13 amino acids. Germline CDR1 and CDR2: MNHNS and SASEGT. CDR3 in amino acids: CASSEGGGLPQHF. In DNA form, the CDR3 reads TGTGCCAGCAGTGAAGGGGGTGGTCTGCCCCAGCATTTT.

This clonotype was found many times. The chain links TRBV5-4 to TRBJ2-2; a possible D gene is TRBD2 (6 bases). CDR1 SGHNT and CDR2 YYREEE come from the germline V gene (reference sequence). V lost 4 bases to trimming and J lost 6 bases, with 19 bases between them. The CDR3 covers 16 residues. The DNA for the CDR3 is TGTGCCAGCAGCCCCCCCCGAACGGGAGTGTCCGGGGAGCTGTTTTTT. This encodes CASSPPRTGVSGELFF.

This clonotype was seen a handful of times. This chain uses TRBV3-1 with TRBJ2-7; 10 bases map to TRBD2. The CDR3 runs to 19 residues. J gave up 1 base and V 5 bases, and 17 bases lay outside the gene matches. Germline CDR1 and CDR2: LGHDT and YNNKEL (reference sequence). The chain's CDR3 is CASSIQGVLAGGRSYEQYF. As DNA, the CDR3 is TGTGCCAGCAGCATACAAGGTGTGTTAGCGGGAGGTAGGTCCTACGAGCAGTACTTC.

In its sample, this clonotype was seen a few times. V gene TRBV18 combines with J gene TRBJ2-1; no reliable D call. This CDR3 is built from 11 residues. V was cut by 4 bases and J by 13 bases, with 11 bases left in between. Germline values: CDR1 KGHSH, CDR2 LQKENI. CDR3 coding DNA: TGTGCCAGCTCACAACCGGTGGTTCAGTTCTTC. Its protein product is CASSQPVVQFF.

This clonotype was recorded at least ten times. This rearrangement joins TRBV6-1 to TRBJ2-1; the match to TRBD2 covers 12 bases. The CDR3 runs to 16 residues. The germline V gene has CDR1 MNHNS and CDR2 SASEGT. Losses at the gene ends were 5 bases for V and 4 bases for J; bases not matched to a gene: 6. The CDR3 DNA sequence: TGTGCCAGCAGTATAAATGGACTAGCGGGGTACAATGAGCAGTTCTTC. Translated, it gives CASSINGLAGYNEQFF.

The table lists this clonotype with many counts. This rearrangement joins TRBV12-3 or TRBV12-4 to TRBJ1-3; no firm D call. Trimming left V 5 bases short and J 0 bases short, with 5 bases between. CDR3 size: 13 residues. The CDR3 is CASSLLSGNTIYF. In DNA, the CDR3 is TGTGCCAGCAGTCTACTCTCTGGAAACACCATATATTTT.

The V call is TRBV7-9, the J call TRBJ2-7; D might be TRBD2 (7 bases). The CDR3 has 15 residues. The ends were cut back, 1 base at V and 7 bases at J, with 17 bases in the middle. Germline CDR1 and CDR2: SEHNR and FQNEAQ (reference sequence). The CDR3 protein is CASSLVGRGAVEQYF. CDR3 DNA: TGTGCCAGCAGCTTAGTTGGCCGGGGGGCAGTAGAGCAGTACTTC.

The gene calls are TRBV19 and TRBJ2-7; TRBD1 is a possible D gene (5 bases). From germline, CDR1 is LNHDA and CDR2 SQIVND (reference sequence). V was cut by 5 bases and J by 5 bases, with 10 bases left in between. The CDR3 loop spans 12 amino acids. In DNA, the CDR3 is TGTGCCAGTAGTCAGGGTGTTAACGAGCAGTACTTC. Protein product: CASSQGVNEQYF.

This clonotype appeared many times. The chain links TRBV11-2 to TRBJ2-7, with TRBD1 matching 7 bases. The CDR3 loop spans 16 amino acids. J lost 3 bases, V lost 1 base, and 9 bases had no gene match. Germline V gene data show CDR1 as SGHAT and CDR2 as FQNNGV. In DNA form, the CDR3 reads TGTGCCAGCAGCTTAGGTTGGATGGCAGGGGGCTACGAGCAGTACTTC. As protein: CASSLGWMAGGYEQYF.

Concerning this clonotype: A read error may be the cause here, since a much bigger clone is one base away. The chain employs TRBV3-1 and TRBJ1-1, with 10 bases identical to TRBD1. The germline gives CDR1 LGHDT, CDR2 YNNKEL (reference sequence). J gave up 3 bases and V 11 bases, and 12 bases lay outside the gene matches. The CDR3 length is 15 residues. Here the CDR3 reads CAGIPGQGRDTEAFF. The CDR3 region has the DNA TGTGCCGGCATACCGGGACAGGGGCGGGACACTGAAGCTTTCTTT.

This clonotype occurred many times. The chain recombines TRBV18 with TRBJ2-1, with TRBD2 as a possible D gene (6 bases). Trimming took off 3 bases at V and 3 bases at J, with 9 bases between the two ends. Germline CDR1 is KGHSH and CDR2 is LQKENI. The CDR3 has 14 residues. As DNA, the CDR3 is TGTGCCAGCTCACCGGGGGGAGTCTACAATGAGCAGTTCTTC. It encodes CASSPGGVYNEQFF.